This TCR beta chain was captured by sequencing in a study of T cells after yellow fever vaccination. Of note for this clonotype: Antigen unknown.

Study observations and caveats: Weaker in magnitude, the secondary response showed a faster peak on day 5 versus 15. Booster samples showed a return of most primary-vaccination clones (about 96% CD4, around 85% CD8).

5'RACE template switching produced TCR cDNA carrying a universal primer site and UMIs. TCRdb independently ran MiXCR on the 5' RACE reads; one entry per CDR3 protein. The data show 320,000 or so distinct CDR3 sequences, with roughly 8.3% seen just once and 17% held by the top ten. The CDR3 runs to 14 residues. Germline V gene lookup returns CDR1 KGHSH and CDR2 LQKENI. Trimming at V came to 6 bases and at J to 0 bases, leaving 4 bases not matched to a gene. The TCR comes from a man between 18 and 35 years old who received the YFV17D yellow fever vaccine. Here the sequenced sample was PBMCs, taken 35 to 50 days after the first yellow fever vaccination. The V call is TRBV18, the J call TRBJ2-7, with 8 bases matching TRBD1. The CDR3 here is CASSRDRNSYEQYF. CDR3 sequence (DNA): TGTGCCAGCTCGAGGGACAGGAACTCCTACGAGCAGTACTTC.